One sample yielded the 14 T cell receptor beta chains listed below, sequenced in a study of cytomegalovirus exposure and HLA in healthy donors (dated by TCRdb to about 2017). Libraries came from the immunoSEQ multiplex PCR assay. For the multiplex PCR, a mixture combining 60 forward primers for TCR Vbeta segments and 13 reverse primers for TCR Jbeta segments was used. This immuneACCESS table, as held by TCRdb, lists in-frame sequences with V and J called but not all clones. Of the missing ones, under half trace to an unresolved V gene in checked studies; the others have no known cause. The sample table shows about 190,000 clones, and 70% to 80% are seen once. The ten top clones hold roughly 2.1% of the sample. The sample was PBMCs. The receptors here all came from a woman in her 30s in good health and CMV-seropositive.

This clone was seen more than once but under ten times. The genes are TRBV6-6 and TRBJ2-7; 11 positions agree with TRBD2. Germline CDR1 is MNHNY and CDR2 is SVGAGI (reference sequence). The CDR3 runs 16 residues. V lost 4 bases to trimming and J lost 1 base; unmatched junction nucleotides: 6. CDR3 amino acids: CASSLPLAGESYEQYF. CDR3 sequence (DNA): TGTGCCAGCAGTTTACCACTAGCGGGGGAGTCCTACGAGCAGTACTTC.

The chain links TRBV5-1 to TRBJ1-2; possibly TRBD1 for D (5 bases). The CDR3 consists of 15 residues. Germline V lookup: CDR1 SGHRS, CDR2 YFSETQ. V lost 4 bases to trimming and J lost 6 bases, with 19 bases between them. CDR3 nucleotide sequence: TGCGCCAGCAGCATTGGTTGGGGTAGCAGGGATGGCTACACCTTC. It codes for CASSIGWGSRDGYTF. Full variable domain (outside the CDR3, taken from reference TRBV5-1 and TRBJ1-2): KAGVTQTPRYLIKTRGQQVTLSCSPISGHRSVSWYQQTPGQGLQFLFEYFSETQRNKGNFPGRFSGRQFSNSRSEMNVSTLELGDSALYLCASSIGWGSRDGYTFGSGTRLTVV.

This clone is a singleton in its sample. The genes are TRBV5-4 and TRBJ2-5; 10 bases fit TRBD2. Looked up from germline, CDR1 is SGHNT and CDR2 is YYREEE (reference sequence). The CDR3 extends over 13 amino acids. J was trimmed by 4 bases and V by 5 bases; bases with no gene match: 2. CDR3 sequence reads: CASRASGGETQYF. Written as DNA, the CDR3 is TGTGCCAGCAGGGCTAGCGGGGGAGAGACCCAGTACTTC.

The chain is built from TRBV28 and TRBJ2-7, with D unclear. Trimming pared 10 bases from V and 0 bases from J, leaving 19 bases between. Germline V lookup: CDR1 MDHEN, CDR2 SYDVKM. The CDR3 is 15 residues long. For the CDR3, the DNA is TGTGCCACCCAACCCGCGCGACTTGGCTCCTACGAGCAGTACTTC. It yields the protein CATQPARLGSYEQYF.

The genes are TRBV7-2 and TRBJ2-7, with 8 bases fitting TRBD1. Trimming cost V 6 bases and J 1 base; bases outside gene matches: 5. CDR1 and CDR2 (germline): SGHTA, FQGNSA. The CDR3 is 14 residues long. CDR3: CASRYGQGSYEQYF. The CDR3 nucleotides are TGTGCCAGCAGATATGGACAGGGATCCTACGAGCAGTACTTC.

The chain joins TRBV4-1 to TRBJ2-2; a weak D match, TRBD1 (5 bases). The germline V gene encodes CDR1 MGHRA and CDR2 YSYEKL. This CDR3 spans 15 amino acids. V was shortened by 3 bases and J by 1 base, with 9 bases between the two germline ends. CDR3 sequence (DNA): TGCGCCAGCAGCCATGGGGCCGGGAACACCGGGGAGCTGTTTTTT. Amino acid sequence: CASSHGAGNTGELFF.

The V gene is TRBV7-2, the J gene TRBJ2-4; D perhaps matches TRBD1 (6 bases). Per the germline V gene, CDR1 is SGHTA and CDR2 is FQGNSA. V was pared by 3 bases and J by 5 bases, with 11 bases between. The CDR3 spans 14 residues. The CDR3 region has the DNA TGTGCCAGCAGCTTCTACAGGGTACAAAACATTCAGTACTTC. Encoded protein: CASSFYRVQNIQYF.

The chain joins TRBV30 to TRBJ1-2; D is ambiguous. This CDR3 is built from 14 residues. Deletions cut 5 bases from V and 3 bases from J, with 16 bases between. From germline, CDR1 is GTSNPN and CDR2 SVGIG (reference sequence). CDR3 in amino acids: CAWALGPGDYGYTF. The CDR3 DNA reads as TGTGCCTGGGCTTTAGGACCGGGAGACTATGGCTACACCTTC.

The table lists this clone with a few counts. The genes are TRBV9 and TRBJ2-5; 14 nucleotides align to TRBD2. Looked up from germline, CDR1 is SGDLS and CDR2 is YYNGEE. The CDR3 length is 16 residues. With 5 bases clipped from V and 5 bases from J, the junction kept 8 bases outside the gene matches. The CDR3 reads CASSSTSGRALETQYF. The DNA of the CDR3 is TGTGCCAGCAGTTCGACTAGCGGGAGGGCCCTGGAGACCCAGTACTTC.

This clone was observed a handful of times. The chain employs TRBV7-2 and TRBJ2-3, with 15 positions matching TRBD2. The germline gives CDR1 SGHTA, CDR2 FQGNSA. J gave up 4 bases and V 5 bases, and 4 bases lay outside the gene matches. The CDR3 is 16 residues long. Here the CDR3 reads CASSPRTSGRADTQYF. The CDR3 DNA sequence: TGTGCCAGCAGCCCTCGGACTAGCGGGAGGGCAGATACGCAGTATTTT.

V gene TRBV5-4 combines with J gene TRBJ2-7; 12 bases match TRBD1. With 1 base clipped from V and 4 bases from J, the junction kept 6 bases outside the gene matches. The CDR3 loop spans 16 amino acids. Germline values: CDR1 SGHNT, CDR2 YYREEE (reference sequence). The CDR3 region has the DNA TGTGCCAGCAGCTTGAGGTCGGGACAGGGGGCGTACGAGCAGTACTTC. This codes for CASSLRSGQGAYEQYF.

The chain carries TRBV5-1 and TRBJ1-2; 7 bases are a match to TRBD1. This CDR3 has 15 amino acids. V trimming: 0 bases; J trimming: 8 bases; junction bases outside the gene matches: 10. The germline CDR1 and CDR2 sequences are SGHRS and YFSETQ. The CDR3 is CASSLDGRGSLGYTF. CDR3 sequence (DNA): TGCGCCAGCAGCTTGGACGGCAGGGGGAGTCTGGGCTACACCTTC.

The rearrangement uses TRBV7-3 and TRBJ2-1; 12 bases match TRBD2. The CDR3 covers 15 residues. Trimming took 5 bases from V and 5 from J; bases not matched to a gene: 4. Germline V CDR1 and CDR2: SGHTA, FQGTGA. This CDR3 is CASSPRTSGNNEQFF. In nucleotides, the CDR3 is TGTGCCAGCAGCCCCAGGACTAGCGGGAACAATGAGCAGTTCTTC.

In this sample, this clone turned up a few times. V and J are TRBV18 and TRBJ1-1, with 8 positions matching TRBD1. The CDR3 extends over 15 amino acids. After removal of 5 bases from V and 1 base from J, the junction contained 6 bases not matched to a gene. CDR1 is KGHSH, CDR2 LQKENI, per germline. CDR3 loop: CASSKRDRQNTEAFF. CDR3 DNA: TGTGCCAGCTCAAAGAGGGACAGGCAGAACACTGAAGCTTTCTTT.